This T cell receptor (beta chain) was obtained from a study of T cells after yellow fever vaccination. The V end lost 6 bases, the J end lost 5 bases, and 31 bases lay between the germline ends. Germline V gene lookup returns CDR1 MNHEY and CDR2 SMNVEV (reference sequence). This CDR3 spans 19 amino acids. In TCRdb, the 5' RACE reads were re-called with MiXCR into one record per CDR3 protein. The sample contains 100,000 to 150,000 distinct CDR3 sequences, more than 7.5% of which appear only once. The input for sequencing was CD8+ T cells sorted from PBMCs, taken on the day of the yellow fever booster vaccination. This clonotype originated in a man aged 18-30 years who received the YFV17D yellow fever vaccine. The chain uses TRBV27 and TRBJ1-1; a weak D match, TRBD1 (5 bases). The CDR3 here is CASSRRIGQGRGSCTEAFF. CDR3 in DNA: TGTGCCAGCAGCAGGCGGATTGGGCAGGGTAGAGGGTCATGTACTGAAGCTTTCTTT.